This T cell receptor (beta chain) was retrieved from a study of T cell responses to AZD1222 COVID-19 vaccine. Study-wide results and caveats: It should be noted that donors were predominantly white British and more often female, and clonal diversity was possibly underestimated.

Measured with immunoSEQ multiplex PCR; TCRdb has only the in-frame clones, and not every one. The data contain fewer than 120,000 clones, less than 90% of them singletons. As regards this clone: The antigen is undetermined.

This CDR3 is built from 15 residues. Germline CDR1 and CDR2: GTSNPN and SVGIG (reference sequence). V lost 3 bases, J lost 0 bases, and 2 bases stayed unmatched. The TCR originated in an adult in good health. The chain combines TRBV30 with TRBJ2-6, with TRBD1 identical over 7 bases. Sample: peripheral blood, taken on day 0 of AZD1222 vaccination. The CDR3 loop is CAWRGQLSGANVLTF. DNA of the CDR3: TGTGCCTGGAGGGGACAGCTCTCTGGGGCCAACGTCCTGACTTTC.